Sequencing of this TCR beta chain was carried out in a study of T cell responses to AZD1222 COVID-19 vaccine (dated by TCRdb to the early 2020s). Broadly, across the study: AZD1222 recipients with second doses at about 4 weeks or about 12 weeks were pooled, because spike-specific TCR depth and breadth did not differ between schedules. TCR sequencing was performed for approximately 240 trial participants, of whom around 210 were given two doses of AZD1222 and 26 were given two doses of MenACWY control vaccine. Trial participants were enrolled into age subgroups of 18-55, 56-69 and 70-plus years, which contained around 140, 26 and 57 TCR-sequenced participants, respectively. General findings and caveats noted by the study authors: Nearly half of unique spike-specific TCRs reportedly recognized epitopes outside regions mutated in the B.1.351 and B.1.1.7 variants. The 56-69-year group was small, and its depth increase did not reach significance, likely because of low power. Participants were mostly white British, with more females than males. The authors suggested clonal diversity may have been underestimated. CD4 TCRs associated with the vaccine covered the entire spike protein, and the dominant responses were in regions 160-218 and 743-854. After two AZD1222 doses, both the breadth and the depth of spike-specific TCRs were significantly higher than at day 0 and than in MenACWY recipients. Conclusions about previously exposed vaccinees are limited because only a handful of AZD1222 recipients were SARS-CoV-2 seropositive at baseline. Because no day 14 peak-response samples were available, repertoires were characterized only after the peak T cell response.

The count of this clone is one. Its binding antigen is unknown. No base quality information exists; no much larger clone differs at one position. The same CDR3 also results from other DNA sequences found in this sample. What this sample's time point label stands for: baseline before first vaccination. Vaccinee samples were obtained from the UK trials COV001 and COV002, which included a single-blind randomized controlled phase 2/3 trial of AZD1222 (ChAdOx1 nCoV-19) in healthy adults. For TCRbeta chain sequencing, PBMC samples from trial participants were taken at day 0 and at day 28 after the second dose. V is cut by 0 bases and J by 2 bases, and the space between the germline ends is 6 bases. In the germline V gene (reference sequence), CDR1 corresponds to SGHNT and CDR2 to YYREEE. From the cysteine through the phenylalanine, the CDR3 covers 13 amino acids. CDR3 DNA is the only sequence kept; it has 39 bases, read in frame from the first base.

The CDR3 regions of human TCRbeta chains were subjected to immunosequencing. In the original analysis: Repertoire TCRs were matched against a reference library of SARS-CoV-2-specific TCRs generated with the MIRA antigen-specificity platform. Breadth was defined as the fraction of unique TCRs that were SARS-CoV-2-associated, and depth was defined as the fraction of total T cells that were SARS-CoV-2-associated. Each spike-specific TCR was assigned to its reactive spike region and to a CD4 or CD8 class using the MIRA data. Log10-transformed breadth and depth values were compared by one-way ANOVA with Sidak's multiple comparisons tests. The table comes from immuneACCESS by way of TCRdb, which keeps in-frame sequences with V and J called. Part of the clones is missing from these tables; in studies checked, under half for an unresolved V gene and the rest for unknown reasons. V and J calls and clone size follow that table, whereas D and trimming were derived from the DNA. The sample table shows around 170,000 clones, and more than 85% are seen once. The top ten clonotypes cover about 4.2% of the sample.

The source was peripheral blood, collected on day 0 of AZD1222 vaccination. The V and J genes are TRBV5-4 and TRBJ2-7; there is no confident call for the D gene. The sequence came from an adult in good health. The CDR3 amino acid sequence is: CASSLAGTYEQYF. The DNA sequence follows: TGTGCCAGCAGCTTGGCTGGGACCTACGAGCAGTACTTC.